The present T cell receptor beta chain was sequenced within a study of coeliac disease. Trimming took 3 bases from V and 7 from J; bases not matched to a gene: 3. From germline, CDR1 is LNHDA and CDR2 SQIVND (reference sequence). The CDR3 length is 13 residues. Only in-frame clones appear in the TCRdb table, and some are missing; sequencing was by immunoSEQ multiplex PCR. The sample has several thousand clones, approximately 69% seen once. The genes are TRBV19 and TRBJ1-2, with 9 bases matching TRBD1. Sequenced input: intraepithelial lymphocytes from the gut. The receptor was isolated from a man aged 30 to 45 with celiac disease. The CDR3 reads CASSMTGGPGYTF. CDR3 DNA: TGTGCCAGTAGTATGACAGGGGGTCCTGGCTACACCTTC.